These 3 T cell receptor beta chains share one sample of origin, sequenced in a study of beta chain features in type 1 diabetes (dated by TCRdb to the late 2010s). Library preparation employed the immunoSEQ multiplex PCR assay. The High Capacity cDNA Reverse Transcription Kit was used to reverse transcribe all of the isolated RNA, meaning that expressed TCRB transcripts were what got sequenced. In its TCRdb copy, this immuneACCESS table keeps in-frame sequences only and misses some clones. Where compared with another copy, unresolved V genes explain less than half of these, and the others have no known cause. The sample table records under 950,000 clones; 15% to 20% of these occur just once. Clones ranked in the top ten supply 0.02% to 0.025% of the sample. Sequenced: naive CD4+ T cells from blood. According to the study, the label for this sample's cell subset or site signals: true naive CD4+ T cells. The receptors were sampled from a woman aged 18-35 years in good health.

The chain recombines TRBV11-2 with TRBJ2-7; D gene ambiguous. Per germline, CDR1 SGHAT and CDR2 FQNNGV. The CDR3 contains 13 residues. V was shortened by 2 bases and J by 2 bases, with 7 bases between the two germline ends. The CDR3 protein is CASSLYPAYEQYF. CDR3 nucleotides: TGTGCCAGCAGCTTATACCCAGCCTACGAGCAGTACTTC.

Here the CDR3 reads CASSWDRGLTYEQYF. The CDR3 DNA reads TGTGCCAGCAGTTGGGACAGGGGGCTTACCTACGAGCAGTACTTC. The rearrangement links TRBV6-1 to TRBJ2-7, with 12 bases aligning to TRBD1. The CDR3 is made up of 15 amino acids. V was clipped by 5 bases and J by 2 bases; unmatched bases: 4. The germline gives CDR1 MNHNS, CDR2 SASEGT.

This clone turned up a few times. This chain uses TRBV4-3 with TRBJ2-3; D is unclear. This CDR3 region has 16 residues. Germline V gene sequence: CDR1 LGHNA, CDR2 YSLEER. V was cut by 1 base and J by 4 bases, with 15 bases left in between. CDR3 sequence reads: CASSQAPMRRSDTQYF. CDR3 coding DNA: TGCGCCAGCAGCCAAGCTCCCATGAGACGATCAGATACGCAGTATTTT.